This note documents a single T cell receptor beta chain sequence. The data were obtained in a study of tumor and adjacent non-tumor tissue in lung cancer. The library came from three nested PCR rounds adapted from ARM-PCR protocols. TCRdb fed the multiplex PCR reads into MiXCR, producing one record per CDR3 protein. This table has approximately 71,000 distinct CDR3 sequences, about three fifths appearing once. The template was RNA from unsorted bulk tissue. Chemotherapy-naive patients with new lung cancer underwent thoracic surgery in China, August–late 2014. Germline CDR1 SGHRS, CDR2 YFSETQ. CDR3 length equals 16 residues. V was cut by 4 bases and J by 10 bases, with 24 bases left in between.

The source of this sequence is a man aged 50-60 years with non-small cell lung cancer. Sequenced sample: lung tumor tissue. The rearrangement uses TRBV5-1 and TRBJ2-1; possibly TRBD2 for D (7 bases). The CDR3 loop is CASSHYRGRVFREQFF. In DNA, the CDR3 is TGCGCCAGCAGCCACTATAGGGGGAGGGTTTTTCGCGAGCAGTTCTTC. The entire variable domain, with the rest obtained from reference TRBV5-1 and TRBJ2-1, is as follows: KAGVTQTPRYLIKTRGQQVTLSCSPISGHRSVSWYQQTPGQGLQFLFEYFSETQRNKGNFPGRFSGRQFSNSRSEMNVSTLELGDSALYLCASSHYRGRVFREQFFGPGTRLTVL.